The rows below give T cell receptor beta chains drawn from one sample of a study of T cells after yellow fever vaccination. Each CDR3 protein gets one entry after TCRdb re-called the 5' RACE reads with MiXCR. Counted here are 250,000 to 300,000 distinct CDR3 sequences, approximately 5.2% occurring once; the ten biggest clones make up roughly 3%. Sequenced here: CD4+ T cells sorted from PBMCs, sampled on the day of the yellow fever booster vaccination. The receptors originated from a man in his late teens or twenties who received the YFV17D yellow fever vaccine. CDR3s include the opening cysteine and the closing phenylalanine or tryptophan. The order of the fields is J gene, clone size, D gene, V gene, CDR3 DNA, CDR3 protein. A D gene is named only where the DNA matches it firmly. For some rows the clone size is stated as once, few or many, or as a class when expanded; others skip it.

>TRBJ2-5|many|-|TRBV7-6
TGTGCCAGCAGCTCAGGACGGTTCCAAGAGACCCAGTACTTC
CASSSGRFQETQYF
>TRBJ2-1|few|TRBD2|TRBV3-1
TGTGCCAGCAGCCAATTTAGCGGGGGGGCCAATGAGCAGTTCTTC
CASSQFSGGANEQFF
>TRBJ2-1|many|-|TRBV20-1
TGCAGTGCTAGAGGTCATATGAGGGCCGCCTACAATGAGCAGTTCTTC
CSARGHMRAAYNEQFF
>TRBJ2-3|-|TRBD2|TRBV6-5
TGTGCCAGCAGGAAGACTAGCGGGGGTAGCACAGATACGCAGTATTTT
CASRKTSGGSTDTQYF
>TRBJ1-1|few|-|TRBV5-1
TGCGCCAGCAGCTTGACCCGGGTCACTGAAGCTTTCTTT
CASSLTRVTEAFF
>TRBJ1-2|-|-|TRBV5-6
TGTGCCAGCAGCTTGAGAGAGATATATGGCTACACCTTC
CASSLREIYGYTF
>TRBJ1-5|few|-|TRBV15
TGTGCCACGGCCCCGCCCGGAGGTCAGCCCCAGCATTTT
CATAPPGGQPQHF
>TRBJ2-7|many|-|TRBV7-2
TGTGCCAGCAGCATCCGGGACGGAACCTACGAGCAGTACTTC
CASSIRDGTYEQYF
>TRBJ1-2|few|-|TRBV20-1
TGCAGTGCTGCCGGCGGGTTAAACAACTATGGCTACACCTTC
CSAAGGLNNYGYTF
>TRBJ1-2|-|-|TRBV7-2
TGTGCCAGCAGCTTATATAGGACAGCTGACTATGGCTACACCTTC
CASSLYRTADYGYTF